What follows are 11 T cell receptor beta chains derived from one specimen sequenced in a study of blood T cells in healthy people across ages. A second PCR, run for roughly 7 to 11 cycles, used a sample-barcoded 5' primer plus a J-beta primer mix. TCRdb used MiXCR to reprocess the 5' RACE reads, holding one entry per CDR3 protein. Here the sample spans over a million distinct CDR3 sequences, around 55% being singletons. What was sequenced was blood. The receptors were gathered from a man in his late teens or twenties in good health.

The table lists this clonotype with many counts. The chain links TRBV20-1 to TRBJ1-5; tentative D call: TRBD1 (6 bases). The CDR3 totals 17 residues. From germline, CDR1 is DFQATT and CDR2 SNEGSKA (reference sequence). The V end was cut by 3 bases, the J end by 0 bases, with 18 bases between. CDR3 amino acids: CSASRGQTFGSNQPQHF. The CDR3 nucleotides read TGCAGTGCTAGCAGAGGACAGACCTTTGGTAGCAATCAGCCCCAGCATTTT.

CDR3 amino acids: CSARGARAGQETQYF. The CDR3 bases are TGCAGTGCTAGAGGGGCGAGGGCAGGCCAAGAGACCCAGTACTTC. The chain recombines TRBV20-1 with TRBJ2-5; D possibly corresponds to TRBD2 (5 bases). V was cut by 1 base and J by 1 base, with 13 bases left in between. Germline assignment: CDR1 DFQATT and CDR2 SNEGSKA (reference sequence). CDR3 length: 15 amino acids.

V and J are TRBV20-1 and TRBJ2-3; D may be TRBD1 (6 bases). V shed 5 bases and J shed 3 bases, with 12 bases lying between them. CDR1 is DFQATT and CDR2 is SNEGSKA in the germline V gene (reference sequence). The CDR3 sequence is 13 residues long. CDR3 DNA sequence: TGCAGTGCTGGAACAGGGCTGACAGATACGCAGTATTTT. Encoded protein: CSAGTGLTDTQYF.

There are a few counts of this clonotype. The chain recombines TRBV11-2 with TRBJ2-6; D perhaps matches TRBD1 (6 bases). The V and J ends lost 6 bases and 0 bases respectively, with 24 bases between them. The germline V gene encodes CDR1 SGHAT and CDR2 FQNNGV. The CDR3 is 20 residues long. CDR3 loop: CASRSNREHPMSSGANVLTF. The CDR3, as DNA: TGTGCCAGCAGATCCAACAGGGAACATCCCATGAGCTCTGGGGCCAACGTCCTGACTTTC.

The genes are TRBV2 and TRBJ2-4, with 9 bases aligning to TRBD1. The tail of the sequence fits TRBJ2-7 better, so the J call may be wrong. This CDR3 contains 14 residues. Looked up from germline, CDR1 is SNHLY and CDR2 is FYNNEI. The CDR3 loop reads CASSLQGARGEQYF. As DNA, the CDR3 is TGTGCCAGCAGCCTACAGGGGGCGCGTGGCGAGCAGTACTTC.

This chain joins TRBV7-8 and TRBJ2-7, with a weak D call TRBD1 (6 bases). This CDR3 region has 15 residues. Germline CDR1 SGHVS, CDR2 FQNEAQ. Trimming cost V 7 bases and J 0 bases, with 16 bases left between them. The CDR3 protein is CASTVTGHSSYEQYF. The CDR3 region has the DNA TGTGCCAGCACCGTAACGGGACATTCCTCCTACGAGCAGTACTTC.

This rearrangement joins TRBV5-6 to TRBJ1-1; no clear D. The CDR3 is 12 residues long. Germline values: CDR1 SGHDT, CDR2 YYEEEE. The V gene lost 4 bases and the J gene lost 6 bases, with 10 bases spanning the gap. Written as DNA, the CDR3 is TGTGCCAGCAGCCTAAGTCGAGCTGAAGCTTTCTTT. Translation: CASSLSRAEAFF.

The rearrangement links TRBV15 to TRBJ1-4, with TRBD1 matching 7 bases. CDR3 length: 15 residues. Germline V CDR1 and CDR2: LNHNV, YYDKDF (reference sequence). V gave up 2 bases and J gave up 13 bases; unmatched junction bases: 13. Written as DNA, the CDR3 is TGTGCCACCAGCAGACGGACAGGCCCAAGGAAAGGACTGTTTTTT. It codes for CATSRRTGPRKGLFF.

The sample holds one count of this clonotype. The V and J genes are TRBV3-1 and TRBJ2-1; the match to TRBD2 covers 11 bases. The CDR3 is made up of 16 amino acids. Germline CDR1 is LGHDT and CDR2 is YNNKEL (reference sequence). Trimming took 1 base from V and 7 from J; bases not matched to a gene: 6. CDR3 residues: CASSQALAGVPNEQFF. The CDR3 region has the DNA TGTGCCAGCAGCCAAGCACTAGCGGGAGTCCCTAATGAGCAGTTCTTC.

V is TRBV20-1 and J is TRBJ1-2; unclear D gene. V gave up 4 bases and J gave up 4 bases, with 13 bases separating them. This CDR3 is 13 amino acids long. Germline V gene lookup returns CDR1 DFQATT and CDR2 SNEGSKA (reference sequence). CDR3 nucleotides: TGCAGTGCTAAGGGAAACGAGGGCTATGGCTACACCTTC. Protein product: CSAKGNEGYGYTF.

This rearrangement joins TRBV4-1 to TRBJ1-6, with D unresolved. The V end lost 1 base, the J end lost 7 bases, and 17 bases lay between the germline ends. The CDR3 spans 17 residues. Germline V lookup: CDR1 MGHRA, CDR2 YSYEKL. CDR3 protein: CASSQGRAREVNSPLHF. Written as DNA, the CDR3 is TGCGCCAGCAGCCAAGGAAGGGCGCGCGAAGTAAATTCACCCCTCCACTTT.